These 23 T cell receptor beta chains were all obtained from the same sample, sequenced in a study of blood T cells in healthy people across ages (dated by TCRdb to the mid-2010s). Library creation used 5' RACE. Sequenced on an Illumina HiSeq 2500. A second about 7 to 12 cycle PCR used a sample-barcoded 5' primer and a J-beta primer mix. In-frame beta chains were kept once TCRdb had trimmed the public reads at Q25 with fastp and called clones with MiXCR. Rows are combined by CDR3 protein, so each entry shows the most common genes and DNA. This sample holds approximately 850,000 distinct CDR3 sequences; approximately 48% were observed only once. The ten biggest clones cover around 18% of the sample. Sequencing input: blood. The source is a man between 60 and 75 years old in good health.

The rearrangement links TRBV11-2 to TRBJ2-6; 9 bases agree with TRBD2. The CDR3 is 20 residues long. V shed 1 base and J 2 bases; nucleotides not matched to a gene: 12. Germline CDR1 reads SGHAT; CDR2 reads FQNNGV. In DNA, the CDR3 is TGTGCCAGCAGCTTAGCCGGGACTAGCTTCGAAAGAGCTGGGGCCAACGTCCTGACTTTC. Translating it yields CASSLAGTSFERAGANVLTF.

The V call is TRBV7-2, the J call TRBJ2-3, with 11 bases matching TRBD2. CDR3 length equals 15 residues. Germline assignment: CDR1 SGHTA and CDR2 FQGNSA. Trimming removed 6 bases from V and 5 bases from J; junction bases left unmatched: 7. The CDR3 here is CASSKLAGGRDTQYF. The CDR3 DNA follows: TGTGCCAGCAGTAAGCTAGCGGGGGGACGAGATACGCAGTATTTT.

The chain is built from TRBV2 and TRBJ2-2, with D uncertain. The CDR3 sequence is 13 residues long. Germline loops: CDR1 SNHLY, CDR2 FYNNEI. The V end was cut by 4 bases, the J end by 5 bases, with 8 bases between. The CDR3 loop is CASSVLNTGELFF. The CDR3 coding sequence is TGTGCCAGCAGTGTGTTAAATACCGGGGAGCTGTTTTTT.

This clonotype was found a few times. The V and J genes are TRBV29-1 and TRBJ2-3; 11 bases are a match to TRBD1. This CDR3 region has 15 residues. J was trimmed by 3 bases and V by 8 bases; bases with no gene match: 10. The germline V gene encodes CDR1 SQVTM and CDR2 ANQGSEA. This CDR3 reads CSTDRGLLGTDTQYF. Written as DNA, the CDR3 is TGCAGCACGGACAGGGGGCTATTGGGGACAGATACGCAGTATTTT.

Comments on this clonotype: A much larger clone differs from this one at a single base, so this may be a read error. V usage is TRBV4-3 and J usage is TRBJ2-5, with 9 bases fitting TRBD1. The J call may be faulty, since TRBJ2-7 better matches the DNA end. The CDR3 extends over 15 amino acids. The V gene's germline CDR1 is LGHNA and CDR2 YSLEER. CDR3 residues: CASSQEGTGQYEQYF. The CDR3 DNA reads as TGCGCCAGCAGCCAAGAGGGGACAGGGCAATACGAGCAGTACTTC.

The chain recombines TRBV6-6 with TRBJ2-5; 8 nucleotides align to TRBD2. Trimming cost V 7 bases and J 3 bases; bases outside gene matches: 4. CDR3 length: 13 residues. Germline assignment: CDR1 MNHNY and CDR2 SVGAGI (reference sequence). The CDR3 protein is CASINSGEETQYF. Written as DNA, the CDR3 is TGTGCCAGCATCAATAGCGGGGAAGAGACCCAGTACTTC.

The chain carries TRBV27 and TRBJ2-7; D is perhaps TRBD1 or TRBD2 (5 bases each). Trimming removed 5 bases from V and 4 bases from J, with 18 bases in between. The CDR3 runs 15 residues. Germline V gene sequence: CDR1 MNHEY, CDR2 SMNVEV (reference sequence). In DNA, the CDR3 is TGTGCCAGCAGTCCAACCGGGACCCTAAAATACGAGCAGTACTTC. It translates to CASSPTGTLKYEQYF.

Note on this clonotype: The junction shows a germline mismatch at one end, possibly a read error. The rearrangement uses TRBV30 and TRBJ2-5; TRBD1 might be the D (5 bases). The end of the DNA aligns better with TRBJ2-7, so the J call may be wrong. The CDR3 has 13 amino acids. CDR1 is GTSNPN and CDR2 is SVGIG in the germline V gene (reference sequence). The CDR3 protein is CALSATTAYEQYF. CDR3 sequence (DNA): TGTGCCTTGAGTGCAACGACAGCTTACGAGCAGTACTTC.

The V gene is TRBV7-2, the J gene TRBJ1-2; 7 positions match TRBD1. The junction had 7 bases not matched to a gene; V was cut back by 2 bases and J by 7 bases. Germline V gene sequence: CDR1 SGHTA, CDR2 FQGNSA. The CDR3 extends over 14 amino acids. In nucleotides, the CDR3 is TGTGCCAGCAGCTTAAACCGACAGGGAGGTGGCTACACCTTC. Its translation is CASSLNRQGGGYTF. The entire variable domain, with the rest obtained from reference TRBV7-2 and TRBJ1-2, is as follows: GAGVSQSPSNKVTEKGKDVELRCDPISGHTALYWYRQSLGQGLEFLIYFQGNSAPDKSGLPSDRFSAERTGGSVSTLTIQRTQQEDSAVYLCASSLNRQGGGYTFGSGTRLTVV.

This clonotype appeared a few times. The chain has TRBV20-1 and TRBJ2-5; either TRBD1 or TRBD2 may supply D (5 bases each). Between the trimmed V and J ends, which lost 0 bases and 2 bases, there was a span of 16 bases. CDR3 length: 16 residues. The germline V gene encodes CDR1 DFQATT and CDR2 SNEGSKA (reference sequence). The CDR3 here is CSARDARRGRQETQYF. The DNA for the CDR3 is TGCAGTGCTAGAGATGCGCGCCGGGGCAGACAAGAGACCCAGTACTTC.

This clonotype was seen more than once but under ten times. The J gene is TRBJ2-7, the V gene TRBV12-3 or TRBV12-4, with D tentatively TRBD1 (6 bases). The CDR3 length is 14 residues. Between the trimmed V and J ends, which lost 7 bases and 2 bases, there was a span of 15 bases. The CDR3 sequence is CASKDMAGAYEQYF. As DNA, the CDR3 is TGTGCCAGCAAGGACATGGCAGGGGCCTACGAGCAGTACTTC.

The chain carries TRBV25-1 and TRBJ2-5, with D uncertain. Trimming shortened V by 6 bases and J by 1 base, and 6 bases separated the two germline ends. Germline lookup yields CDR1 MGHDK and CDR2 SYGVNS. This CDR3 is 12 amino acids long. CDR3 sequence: CASRSLQETQYF. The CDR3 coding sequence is TGTGCCAGCAGGAGCCTCCAAGAGACCCAGTACTTC.

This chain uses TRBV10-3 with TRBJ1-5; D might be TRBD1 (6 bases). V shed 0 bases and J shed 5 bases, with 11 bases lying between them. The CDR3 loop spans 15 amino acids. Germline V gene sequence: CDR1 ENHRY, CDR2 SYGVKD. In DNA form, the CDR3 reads TGTGCCATCAGTGAGTCGAGTACAGGGTATCAGCCCCAGCATTTT. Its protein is CAISESSTGYQPQHF.

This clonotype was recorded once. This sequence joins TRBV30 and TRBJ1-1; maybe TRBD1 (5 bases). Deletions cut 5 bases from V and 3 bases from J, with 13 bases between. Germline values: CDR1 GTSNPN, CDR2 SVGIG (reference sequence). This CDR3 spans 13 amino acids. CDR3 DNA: TGTGCCTGGGGGATGGGGGTGCACACTGAAGCTTTCTTT. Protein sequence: CAWGMGVHTEAFF.

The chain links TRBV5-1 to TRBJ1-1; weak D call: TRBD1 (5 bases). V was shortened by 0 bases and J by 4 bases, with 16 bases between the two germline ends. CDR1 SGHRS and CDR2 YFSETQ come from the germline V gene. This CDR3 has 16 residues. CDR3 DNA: TGCGCCAGCAGCTTGGTACCAACTGGGAGGGGCACTGAAGCTTTCTTT. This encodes CASSLVPTGRGTEAFF. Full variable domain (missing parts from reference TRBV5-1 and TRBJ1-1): KAGVTQTPRYLIKTRGQQVTLSCSPISGHRSVSWYQQTPGQGLQFLFEYFSETQRNKGNFPGRFSGRQFSNSRSEMNVSTLELGDSALYLCASSLVPTGRGTEAFFGQGTRLTVV.

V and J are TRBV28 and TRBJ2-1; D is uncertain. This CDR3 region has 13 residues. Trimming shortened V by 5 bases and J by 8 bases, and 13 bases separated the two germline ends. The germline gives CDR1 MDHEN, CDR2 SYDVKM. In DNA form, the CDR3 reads TGTGCCAGCAGTGGGGATAGATTGGATGAGCAGTTCTTC. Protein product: CASSGDRLDEQFF.

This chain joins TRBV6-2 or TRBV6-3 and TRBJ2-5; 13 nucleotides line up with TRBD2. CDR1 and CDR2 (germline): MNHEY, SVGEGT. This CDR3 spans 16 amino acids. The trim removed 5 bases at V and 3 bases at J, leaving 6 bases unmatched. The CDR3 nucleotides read TGTGCCAGCAGTAAAAGACTAGCGGGGGGCAAAGAGACCCAGTACTTC. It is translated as CASSKRLAGGKETQYF.

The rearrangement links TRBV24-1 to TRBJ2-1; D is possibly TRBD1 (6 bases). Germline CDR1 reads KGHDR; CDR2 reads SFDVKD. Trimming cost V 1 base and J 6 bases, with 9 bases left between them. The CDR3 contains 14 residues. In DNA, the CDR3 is TGTGCCACCAGTGATTTTGTAGGGGGCAATGAGCAGTTCTTC. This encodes CATSDFVGGNEQFF.

CDR3 region: CSAHRDRNPYEQYF. In DNA, the CDR3 is TGCAGTGCTCACCGGGACAGAAACCCCTACGAGCAGTACTTC. This rearrangement joins TRBV20-1 to TRBJ2-7; 7 bases line up with TRBD1. This CDR3 is built from 14 residues. V dropped 5 bases and J dropped 2; count of bases not matched to a gene: 9. Germline CDR1 and CDR2: DFQATT and SNEGSKA (reference sequence).

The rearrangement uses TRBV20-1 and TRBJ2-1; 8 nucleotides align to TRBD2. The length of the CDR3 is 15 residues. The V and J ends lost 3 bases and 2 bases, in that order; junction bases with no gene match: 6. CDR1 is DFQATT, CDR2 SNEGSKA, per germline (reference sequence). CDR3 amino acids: CSASQGSGAYNEQFF. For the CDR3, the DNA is TGCAGTGCTAGCCAGGGTAGCGGGGCCTACAATGAGCAGTTCTTC.

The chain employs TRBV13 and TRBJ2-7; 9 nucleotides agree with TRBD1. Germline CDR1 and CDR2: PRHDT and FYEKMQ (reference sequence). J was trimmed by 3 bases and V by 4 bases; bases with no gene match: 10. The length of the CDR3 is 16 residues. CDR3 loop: CASSSGGTGMVYEQYF. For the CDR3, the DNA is TGTGCCAGCAGCTCAGGAGGGACAGGGATGGTCTACGAGCAGTACTTC. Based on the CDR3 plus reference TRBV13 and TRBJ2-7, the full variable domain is AAGVIQSPRHLIKEKRETATLKCYPIPRHDTVYWYQQGPGQDPQFLISFYEKMQSDKGSIPDRFSAQQFSDYHSELNMSSLELGDSALYFCASSSGGTGMVYEQYFGPGTRLTVT.

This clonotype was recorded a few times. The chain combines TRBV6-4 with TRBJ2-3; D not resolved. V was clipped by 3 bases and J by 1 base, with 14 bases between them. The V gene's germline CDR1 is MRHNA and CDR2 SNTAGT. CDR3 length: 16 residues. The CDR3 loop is CASSEGFTRGTDTQYF. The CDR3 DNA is TGTGCCAGCAGTGAAGGCTTTACGCGAGGCACAGATACGCAGTATTTT.

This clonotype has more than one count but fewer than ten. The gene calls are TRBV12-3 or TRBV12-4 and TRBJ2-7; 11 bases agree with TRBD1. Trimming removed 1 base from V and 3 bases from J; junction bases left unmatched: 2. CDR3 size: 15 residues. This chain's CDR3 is CASSLGTGGYYEQYF. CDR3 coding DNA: TGTGCCAGCAGTTTAGGGACAGGGGGCTACTACGAGCAGTACTTC.